The entry below gives a single T cell receptor (beta chain) sequence along with its context. What it binds is not known. The CDR3 is cut off 3 residues early in the read; its end comes from the germline J gene. Clones were sequenced by immunoSEQ multiplex PCR, and TCRdb holds only the in-frame ones, with some missing. The sample table includes tens of thousands of clones. The CDR3 length is 16 residues. V was pared by 6 bases and J by 0 bases, with 7 bases of the junction left unmatched. Looked up from germline, CDR1 is LGHDT and CDR2 is YNNKEL (reference sequence). The sample belongs to a study of T cells in women clearing cervical HPV infection. Across the study: Cases were women with histologically confirmed HPV16-related CIN3 or worse, including a couple of invasive cancers. Case blood was drawn when the lesion was first found; control blood after infection became undetectable.

Overall study findings and caveats: Repertoire richness, not evenness, was significantly elevated in CIN3+ cases versus controls.

This clonotype originated in a woman aged 18 to 75 with a cervical HPV16 infection that either progressed to CIN3+ or cleared (not recorded which). The V call is TRBV3-1 (or the pseudogene TRBV3-2), the J call TRBJ2-7; 11 positions match TRBD2. The sequencing sample was made of blood buffy coat. This chain's CDR3 is CASSGIAGGISYEQYF. The DNA read from the CDR3 is TGTGCCAGCAGTGGTATAGCGGGGGGGATCTCCTACGAG.